This is a list of T cell receptor beta chains from one sample in a study of T cells after yellow fever vaccination. From the 5' RACE reads, TCRdb called clonotypes with MiXCR, one entry per CDR3 protein. The table records some 350,000 distinct CDR3 sequences, approximately 6% of them present only once. Sequenced here: PBMCs, sampled 5 days after the yellow fever booster vaccination. The receptor source for this set is a man younger than 45 who received the YFV17D yellow fever vaccine. Each CDR3 is given with its conserved first and last residue. D genes are given only for firm matches. Expanded clones get a size class; other rows say once, few or many, or leave the size out.

NA,TRBJ2-1,TRBV12-3/TRBV12-4,few,CASSPQINEQFF,TGTGCCAGCAGTCCCCAGATCAATGAGCAGTTCTTC
TRBD1,TRBJ2-7,TRBV24-1,NA,CATSETQGAKLHEQYF,TGTGCCACCAGTGAGACACAGGGGGCGAAGCTGCACGAGCAGTACTTC
NA,TRBJ2-7,TRBV7-8,NA,CASSLRDTGSYEQYF,TGTGCCAGCAGCTTAAGGGACACGGGGTCCTACGAGCAGTACTTC
NA,TRBJ1-2,TRBV5-1,few,CASSSRPVENYGYTF,TGCGCCAGCAGCTCGAGGCCAGTCGAGAACTATGGCTACACCTTC
NA,TRBJ1-6,TRBV10-3,few,CAIRELEGLSPLHF,TGTGCCATCAGAGAGCTCGAAGGCCTTTCACCCCTCCACTTT
NA,TRBJ2-1,TRBV7-2,few,CASSTGLSVNEQFF,TGTGCCAGCAGCACGGGACTGAGCGTCAATGAGCAGTTCTTC
TRBD1,TRBJ2-7,TRBV5-1,NA,CASSLEGQPAYEQYF,TGCGCCAGCAGCTTGGAGGGACAGCCTGCCTACGAGCAGTACTTC
NA,TRBJ2-1,TRBV5-5,NA,CASSLREHPSSYNEPFF,TGTGCCAGCAGCTTGCGTGAACACCCGAGCTCCTACAATGAGCCGTTCTTC
TRBD1,TRBJ2-7,TRBV18,many,CASSPGDSSYEQYF,TGTGCCAGCTCACCAGGGGACAGCTCCTACGAGCAGTACTTC
TRBD2,TRBJ2-2,TRBV5-6,many,CASTLGGSRAGELFF,TGTGCCAGCACCTTGGGCGGGAGTCGAGCCGGGGAGCTGTTTTTT
TRBD1,TRBJ2-1,TRBV29-1,NA,CSVEVGSGGFNEQFF,TGCAGCGTTGAAGTCGGGTCAGGGGGTTTCAATGAGCAGTTCTTC
TRBD2,TRBJ2-1,TRBV20-1,few,CSARDLTSGGNRYEQFF,TGCAGTGCTAGAGATCTTACTAGCGGGGGGAATAGGTATGAGCAGTTCTTC
NA,TRBJ1-2,TRBV4-3,NA,CASSHLQGREYGYTF,TGCGCCAGCAGCCACCTTCAAGGCAGGGAATATGGCTACACCTTC
NA,TRBJ2-7,TRBV10-1,NA,CASSESYRDHEQYF,TGCGCCAGCAGTGAGTCGTACAGGGACCACGAGCAGTACTTC
TRBD1,TRBJ2-7,TRBV11-2,few,CASSLGGTINRGRAYEQYF,TGTGCCAGCAGCTTAGGAGGAACAATAAACAGGGGGCGCGCCTACGAGCAGTACTTC
NA,TRBJ2-3,TRBV20-1,many,CSASLAGTDTQYF,TGCAGTGCTAGCCTCGCGGGCACAGATACGCAGTATTTT
NA,TRBJ2-1,TRBV27,NA,CASSYRNEEFF,TGTGCCAGCAGTTACAGGAATGAGGAGTTCTTC
TRBD2,TRBJ2-7,TRBV18,NA,CASSQSGASYEQYF,TGTGCCAGCTCCCAGAGCGGGGCCTCCTACGAGCAGTACTTC
NA,TRBJ2-5,TRBV20-1,NA,CSARDSEQETQYF,TGCAGTGCGCGGGACAGTGAACAAGAGACCCAGTACTTC
NA,TRBJ2-3,TRBV12-3/TRBV12-4,NA,CASSLSRRRADTQYF,TGTGCCAGCAGTTTAAGTCGGCGGAGGGCAGATACGCAGTATTTT
TRBD2,TRBJ2-2,TRBV5-5,NA,CATMEGRESGELFF,TGTGCCACCATGGAGGGGCGGGAGTCGGGGGAGCTGTTTTTT
NA,TRBJ1-5,TRBV28,NA,CASSLQVGNQPQHF,TGTGCCAGCAGTTTACAGGTCGGCAATCAGCCCCAGCATTTT
NA,TRBJ1-6,TRBV4-2,once,CASSQKTGTDTNSPHHF,TGTGCCAGCAGCCAAAAGACGGGGACCGATACTAATTCACCCCACCACTTT
TRBD2,TRBJ2-5,TRBV12-3/TRBV12-4,many,CASSPSAGGPGTQYF,TGTGCCAGCAGCCCCTCAGCGGGAGGGCCTGGGACCCAGTACTTC